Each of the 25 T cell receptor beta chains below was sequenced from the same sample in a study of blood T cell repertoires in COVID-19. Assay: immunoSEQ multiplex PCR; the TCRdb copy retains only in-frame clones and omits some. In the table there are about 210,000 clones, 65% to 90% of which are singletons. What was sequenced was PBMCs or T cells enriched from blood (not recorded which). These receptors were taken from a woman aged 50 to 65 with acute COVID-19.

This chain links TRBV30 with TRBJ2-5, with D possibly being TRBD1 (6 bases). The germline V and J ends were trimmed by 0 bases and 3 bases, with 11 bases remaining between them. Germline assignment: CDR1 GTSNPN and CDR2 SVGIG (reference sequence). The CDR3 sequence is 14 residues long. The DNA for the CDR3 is TGTGCCTGGAGTGTACAGGGCAGGAAAGAGACCCAGTACTTC. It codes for CAWSVQGRKETQYF.

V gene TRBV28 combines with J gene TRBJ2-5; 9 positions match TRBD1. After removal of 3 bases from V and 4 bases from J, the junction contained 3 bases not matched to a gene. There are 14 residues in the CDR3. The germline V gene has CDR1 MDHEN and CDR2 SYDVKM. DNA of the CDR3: TGTGCCAGCAGTTTTAACAGGGGGCCAGAGACCCAGTACTTC. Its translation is CASSFNRGPETQYF.

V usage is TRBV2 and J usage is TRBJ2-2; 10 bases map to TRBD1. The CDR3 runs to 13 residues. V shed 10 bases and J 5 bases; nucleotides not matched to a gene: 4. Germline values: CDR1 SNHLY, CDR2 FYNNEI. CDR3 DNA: TGTGCCACCGGGACAGGGGTTACCGGGGAGCTGTTTTTT. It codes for CATGTGVTGELFF.

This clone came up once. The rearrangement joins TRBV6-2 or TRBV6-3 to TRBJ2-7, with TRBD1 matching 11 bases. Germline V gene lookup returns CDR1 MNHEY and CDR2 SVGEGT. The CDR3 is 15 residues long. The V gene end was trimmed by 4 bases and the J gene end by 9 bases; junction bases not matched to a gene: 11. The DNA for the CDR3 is TGTGCCAGCAGTTTTTGGACAGGGGGCCCGGAGGGGCAGTACTTC. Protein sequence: CASSFWTGGPEGQYF.

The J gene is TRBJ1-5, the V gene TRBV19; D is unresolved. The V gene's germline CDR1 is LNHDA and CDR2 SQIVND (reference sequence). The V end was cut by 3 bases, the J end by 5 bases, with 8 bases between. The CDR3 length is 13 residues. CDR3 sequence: CASSMEGDQPQHF. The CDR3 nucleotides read TGTGCCAGTAGTATGGAAGGAGATCAGCCCCAGCATTTT. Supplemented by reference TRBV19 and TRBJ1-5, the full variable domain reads DGGITQSPKYLFRKEGQNVTLSCEQNLNHDAMYWYRQDPGQGLRLIYYSQIVNDFQKGDIAEGYSVSREKKESFPLTVTSAQKNPTAFYLCASSMEGDQPQHFGDGTRLSIL.

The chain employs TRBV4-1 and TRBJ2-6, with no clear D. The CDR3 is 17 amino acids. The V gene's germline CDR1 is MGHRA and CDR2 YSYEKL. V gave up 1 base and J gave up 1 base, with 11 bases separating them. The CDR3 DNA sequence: TGCGCCAGCAGCCAAGCCGAGGTGTTTTCTGGGGCCAACGTCCTGACTTTC. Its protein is CASSQAEVFSGANVLTF.

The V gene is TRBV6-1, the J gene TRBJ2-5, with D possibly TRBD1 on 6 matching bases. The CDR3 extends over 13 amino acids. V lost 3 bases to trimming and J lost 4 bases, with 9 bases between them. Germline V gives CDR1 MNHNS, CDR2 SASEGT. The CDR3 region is CASSDTGPETQYF. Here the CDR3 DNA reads TGTGCCAGCAGTGACACAGGGCCAGAGACCCAGTACTTC.

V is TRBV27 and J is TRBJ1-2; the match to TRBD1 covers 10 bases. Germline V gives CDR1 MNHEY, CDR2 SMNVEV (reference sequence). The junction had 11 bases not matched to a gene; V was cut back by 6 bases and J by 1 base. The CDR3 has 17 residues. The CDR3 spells CASRSAGTGVFNYGYTF. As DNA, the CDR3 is TGTGCCAGCAGGTCGGCCGGGACAGGGGTTTTTAACTATGGCTACACCTTC.

CDR3 coding DNA: TGCAGTGCTAGTGTGGGGGCGGCGGGCTATGGCTACACCTTC. This sequence encodes CSASVGAAGYGYTF. The chain uses TRBV20-1 and TRBJ1-2; maybe TRBD1 (6 bases). Germline V CDR1 and CDR2: DFQATT, SNEGSKA (reference sequence). The CDR3 has 14 amino acids. The V end was cut by 3 bases, the J end by 4 bases, with 15 bases between.

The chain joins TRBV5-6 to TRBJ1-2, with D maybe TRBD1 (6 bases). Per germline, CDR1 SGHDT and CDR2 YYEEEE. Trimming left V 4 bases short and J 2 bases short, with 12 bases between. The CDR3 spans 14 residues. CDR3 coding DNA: TGTGCCAGCAGCCCAGGACAGCGGAACTATGGCTACACCTTC. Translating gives CASSPGQRNYGYTF.

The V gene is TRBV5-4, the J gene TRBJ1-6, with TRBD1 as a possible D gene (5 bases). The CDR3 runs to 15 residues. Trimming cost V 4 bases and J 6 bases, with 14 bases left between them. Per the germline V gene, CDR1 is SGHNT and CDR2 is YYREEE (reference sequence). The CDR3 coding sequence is TGTGCCAGCAGCCTCGCGGGGGGAAGTAATTCACCCCTCCACTTT. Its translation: CASSLAGGSNSPLHF.

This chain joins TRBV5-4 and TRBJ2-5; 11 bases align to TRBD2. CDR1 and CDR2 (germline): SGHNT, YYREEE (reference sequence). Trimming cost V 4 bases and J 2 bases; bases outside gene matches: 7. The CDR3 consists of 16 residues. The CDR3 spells CASSVSGRAGQETQYF. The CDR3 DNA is TGTGCCAGCAGCGTTAGCGGGAGGGCTGGGCAAGAGACCCAGTACTTC. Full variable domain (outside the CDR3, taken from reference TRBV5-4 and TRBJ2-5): ETGVTQSPTHLIKTRGQQVTLRCSSQSGHNTVSWYQQALGQGPQFIFQYYREEENGRGNFPPRFSGLQFPNYSSELNVNALELDDSALYLCASSVSGRAGQETQYFGPGTRLLVL.

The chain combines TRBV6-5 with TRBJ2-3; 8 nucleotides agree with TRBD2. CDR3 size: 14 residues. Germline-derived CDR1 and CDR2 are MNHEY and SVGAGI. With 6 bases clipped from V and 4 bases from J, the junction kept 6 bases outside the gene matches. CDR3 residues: CASRPRGGADTQYF. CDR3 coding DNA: TGTGCCAGCAGACCTCGGGGGGGGGCAGATACGCAGTATTTT.

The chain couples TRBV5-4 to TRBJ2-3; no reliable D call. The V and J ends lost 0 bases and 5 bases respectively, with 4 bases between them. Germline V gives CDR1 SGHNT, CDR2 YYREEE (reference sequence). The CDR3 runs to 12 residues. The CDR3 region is CASSLDRDTQYF. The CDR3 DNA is TGTGCCAGCAGCTTGGACAGAGATACGCAGTATTTT.

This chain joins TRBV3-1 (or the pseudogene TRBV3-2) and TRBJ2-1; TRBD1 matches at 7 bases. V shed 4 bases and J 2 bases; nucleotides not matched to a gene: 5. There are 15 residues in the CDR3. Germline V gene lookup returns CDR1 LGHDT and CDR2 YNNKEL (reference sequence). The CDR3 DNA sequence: TGTGCCAGCAGCCGGGCAGGGGGACCCTACAATGAGCAGTTCTTC. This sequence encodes CASSRAGGPYNEQFF.

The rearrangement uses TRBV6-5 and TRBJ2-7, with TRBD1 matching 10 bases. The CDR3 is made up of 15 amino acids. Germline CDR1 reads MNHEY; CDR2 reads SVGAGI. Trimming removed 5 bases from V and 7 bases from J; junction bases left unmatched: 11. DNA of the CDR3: TGTGCCAGCAGTAGCCCCGGGACAGGGGATAGAGAGCAGTACTTC. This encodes CASSSPGTGDREQYF.

CDR3 bases: TGTGCCAGCCGGTTTTCCAACACCGGGGAGCTGTTTTTT. Translated: CASRFSNTGELFF. J is TRBJ2-2 and V is TRBV7-2; D not resolved. Trimming removed 8 bases from V and 2 bases from J, with 9 bases in between. The germline gives CDR1 SGHTA, CDR2 FQGNSA. The CDR3 has 13 amino acids.

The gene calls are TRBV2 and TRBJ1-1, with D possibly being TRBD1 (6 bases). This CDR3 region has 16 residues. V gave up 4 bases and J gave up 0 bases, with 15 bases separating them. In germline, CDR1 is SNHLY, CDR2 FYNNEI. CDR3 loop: CASSAGAPVMNTEAFF. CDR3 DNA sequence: TGTGCCAGCAGTGCAGGGGCCCCCGTCATGAACACTGAAGCTTTCTTT.

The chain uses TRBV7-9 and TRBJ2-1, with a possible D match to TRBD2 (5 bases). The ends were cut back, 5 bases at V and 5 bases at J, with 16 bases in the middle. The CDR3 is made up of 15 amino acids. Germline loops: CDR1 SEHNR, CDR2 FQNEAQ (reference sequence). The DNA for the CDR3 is TGTGCCAGCAGCCTTCAAAACAGCGGAAACAATGAGCAGTTCTTC. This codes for CASSLQNSGNNEQFF.

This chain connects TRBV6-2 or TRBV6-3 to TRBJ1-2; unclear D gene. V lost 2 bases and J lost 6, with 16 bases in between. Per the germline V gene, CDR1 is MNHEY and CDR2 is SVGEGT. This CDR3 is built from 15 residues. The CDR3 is CASSYHGSGVNGYTF. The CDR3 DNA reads TGTGCCAGCAGTTACCACGGGTCCGGGGTCAATGGCTACACCTTC.

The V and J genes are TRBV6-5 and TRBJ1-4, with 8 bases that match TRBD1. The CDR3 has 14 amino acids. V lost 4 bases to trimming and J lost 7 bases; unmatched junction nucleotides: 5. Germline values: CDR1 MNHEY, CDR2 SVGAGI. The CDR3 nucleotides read TGTGCCAGCAGTTCAGGGGGCGCCGGTGAAAAACTGTTTTTT. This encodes CASSSGGAGEKLFF.

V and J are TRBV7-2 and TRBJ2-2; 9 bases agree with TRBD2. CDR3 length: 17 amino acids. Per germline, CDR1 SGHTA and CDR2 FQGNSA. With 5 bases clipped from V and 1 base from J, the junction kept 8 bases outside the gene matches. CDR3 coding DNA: TGTGCCAGCAGCCCCCGGCATAGCGGGGGGAACACCGGGGAGCTGTTTTTT. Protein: CASSPRHSGGNTGELFF. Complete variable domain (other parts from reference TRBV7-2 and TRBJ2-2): GAGVSQSPSNKVTEKGKDVELRCDPISGHTALYWYRQSLGQGLEFLIYFQGNSAPDKSGLPSDRFSAERTGGSVSTLTIQRTQQEDSAVYLCASSPRHSGGNTGELFFGEGSRLTVL.

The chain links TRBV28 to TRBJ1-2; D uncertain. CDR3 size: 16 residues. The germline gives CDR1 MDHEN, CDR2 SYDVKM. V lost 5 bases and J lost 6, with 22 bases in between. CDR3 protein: CASSPYVGGIIHGYTF. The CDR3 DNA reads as TGTGCCAGCAGTCCATACGTAGGAGGGATCATCCATGGCTACACCTTC.

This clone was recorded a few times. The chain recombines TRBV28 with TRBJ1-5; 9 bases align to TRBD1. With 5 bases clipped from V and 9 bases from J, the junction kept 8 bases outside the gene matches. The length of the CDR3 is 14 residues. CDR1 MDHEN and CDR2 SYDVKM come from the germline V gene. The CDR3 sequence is CASSPGTGRRPQHF. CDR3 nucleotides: TGTGCCAGCAGTCCCGGGACAGGGAGGCGGCCCCAGCATTTT.

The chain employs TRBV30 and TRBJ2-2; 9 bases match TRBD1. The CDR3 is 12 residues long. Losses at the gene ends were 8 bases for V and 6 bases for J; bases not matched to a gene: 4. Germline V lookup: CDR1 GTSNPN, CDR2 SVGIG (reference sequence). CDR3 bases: TGTGCCACCGGGACAGGGCCCGGGGAGCTGTTTTTT. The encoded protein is CATGTGPGELFF.